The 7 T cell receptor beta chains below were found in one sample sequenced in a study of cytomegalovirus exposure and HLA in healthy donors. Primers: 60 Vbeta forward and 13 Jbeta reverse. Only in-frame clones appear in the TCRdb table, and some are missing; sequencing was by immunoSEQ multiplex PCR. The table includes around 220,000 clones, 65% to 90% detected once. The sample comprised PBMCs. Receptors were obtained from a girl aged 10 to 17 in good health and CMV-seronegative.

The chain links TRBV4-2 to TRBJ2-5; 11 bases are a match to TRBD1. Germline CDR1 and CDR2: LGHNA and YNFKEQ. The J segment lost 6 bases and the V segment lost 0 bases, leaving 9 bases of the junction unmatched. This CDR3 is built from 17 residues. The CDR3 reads CASSQDSGQGVRKTQYF. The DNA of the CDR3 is TGTGCCAGCAGCCAAGATTCGGGACAGGGGGTGAGAAAGACCCAGTACTTC.

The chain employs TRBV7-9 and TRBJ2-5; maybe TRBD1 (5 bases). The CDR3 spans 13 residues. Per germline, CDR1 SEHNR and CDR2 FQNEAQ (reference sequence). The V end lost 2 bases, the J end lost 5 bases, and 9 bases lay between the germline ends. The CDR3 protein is CASSLRPGETQYF. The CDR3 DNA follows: TGTGCCAGCAGCTTACGACCAGGGGAGACCCAGTACTTC.

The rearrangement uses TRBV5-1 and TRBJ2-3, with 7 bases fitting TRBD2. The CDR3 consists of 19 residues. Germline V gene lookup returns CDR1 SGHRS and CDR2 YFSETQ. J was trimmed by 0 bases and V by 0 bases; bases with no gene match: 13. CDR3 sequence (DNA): TGCGCCAGCAGCTTGGCGGCGGGAGTGCTTTCTACTAGCACAGATACGCAGTATTTT. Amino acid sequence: CASSLAAGVLSTSTDTQYF.

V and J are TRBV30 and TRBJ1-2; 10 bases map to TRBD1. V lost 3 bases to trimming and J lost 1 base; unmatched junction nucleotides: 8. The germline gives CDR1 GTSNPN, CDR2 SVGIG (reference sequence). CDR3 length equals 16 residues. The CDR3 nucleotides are TGTGCCTGGAGCGATTTCCGGGACAGGGGTAACTATGGCTACACCTTC. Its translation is CAWSDFRDRGNYGYTF.

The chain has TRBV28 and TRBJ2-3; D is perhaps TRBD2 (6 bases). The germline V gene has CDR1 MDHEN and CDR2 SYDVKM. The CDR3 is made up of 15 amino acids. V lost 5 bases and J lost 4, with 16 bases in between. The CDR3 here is CASSTKAGFADTQYF. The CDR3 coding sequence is TGTGCCAGCAGTACCAAGGCGGGGTTTGCAGATACGCAGTATTTT.

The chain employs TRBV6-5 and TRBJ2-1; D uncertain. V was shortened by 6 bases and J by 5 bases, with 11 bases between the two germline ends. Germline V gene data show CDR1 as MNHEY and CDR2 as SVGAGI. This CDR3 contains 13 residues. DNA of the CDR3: TGTGCCAGCAGCTTCTTTTTCGACAATGAGCAGTTCTTC. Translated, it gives CASSFFFDNEQFF.

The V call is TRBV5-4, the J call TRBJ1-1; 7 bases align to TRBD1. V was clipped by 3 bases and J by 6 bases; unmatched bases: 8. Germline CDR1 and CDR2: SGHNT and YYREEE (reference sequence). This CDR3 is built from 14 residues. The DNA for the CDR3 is TGTGCCAGCAGCTCGGGACAGTTTGTGGCTGAAGCTTTCTTT. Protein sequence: CASSSGQFVAEAFF. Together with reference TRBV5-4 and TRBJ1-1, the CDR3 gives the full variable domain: ETGVTQSPTHLIKTRGQQVTLRCSSQSGHNTVSWYQQALGQGPQFIFQYYREEENGRGNFPPRFSGLQFPNYSSELNVNALELDDSALYLCASSSGQFVAEAFFGQGTRLTVV.